This T cell receptor (beta chain) was obtained from a study of T-cell memory formation after mild COVID-19. Study-level background: Clusters were largely donor specific. Study observations and caveats: Second-wave clones that peaked on day 37 lacked confirmed SARS-CoV-2 specificity. CD8+ contracting clones occupied EMRA, while CD4+ ones occupied mainly CM and EM.

The trim removed 6 bases at V and 0 bases at J, leaving 7 bases unmatched. Per germline, CDR1 SGHAT and CDR2 FQDESV (reference sequence). CDR3 length: 15 residues. Sample barcodes and UMIs were carried by the TCR alpha and TCR beta cDNA libraries that 5'RACE generated with constant-segment primers. TCRdb fed the 5' RACE reads into MiXCR, producing one record per CDR3 protein. The sample includes 150,000 to 200,000 distinct CDR3 sequences, roughly 15% of them seen just once. A few counts support this clonotype. Its antigen is unknown. The chain combines TRBV11-1 with TRBJ2-7; 8 positions match TRBD1. The specimen sequenced was PBMCs or a T cell subset sorted from them (not recorded which). The sequence was obtained from an adult woman who had mild COVID-19 (a few samples of this study predate the infection). Cell type and time point are not known. The CDR3 sequence is CASSSTGAISYEQYF. As DNA, the CDR3 is TGTGCCAGCAGTTCGACAGGGGCTATCTCCTACGAGCAGTACTTC.